Listed below are T cell receptor beta chains from one sample, sequenced in a study of cytomegalovirus exposure and HLA in healthy donors. TCRdb keeps only in-frame clones here, not all; method: immunoSEQ multiplex PCR. The sample has around 150,000 clones, 61% seen once. Input material: PBMCs. The origin of the receptors is a male donor in good health and CMV-seronegative. Both conserved end residues are part of each CDR3. D genes are given only for firm matches. A row's size may be missing; if present it is once, few, many or a size class.

cdr3_length	clone_size	v_call	d_call	j_call	cdr3_aa	cdr3_nt
15	few	TRBV27	.	TRBJ2-3	CASSLFTPSTDTQYF	TGTGCCAGCAGTTTATTTACTCCTAGCACAGATACGCAGTATTTT
13	once	TRBV6-5	.	TRBJ1-4	CASSPLRGEKLFF	TGTGCCAGCAGTCCGCTTAGGGGTGAAAAACTGTTTTTT
15	.	TRBV7-7	TRBD2	TRBJ2-1	CASSSGLAVVNEQFF	TGTGCTAGCAGCTCGGGACTAGCGGTCGTCAATGAGCAGTTCTTC
13	.	TRBV11-1	TRBD1	TRBJ1-1	CASSWGRGVEAFF	TGTGCCAGCAGCTGGGGCAGGGGGGTTGAAGCTTTCTTT
15	.	TRBV7-6	TRBD1	TRBJ2-1	CASSSPGQASNEQFF	TGTGCCAGCAGCTCCCCGGGACAGGCTTCAAATGAGCAGTTCTTC
14	.	TRBV12-5	.	TRBJ2-6	CASGLESGANVLPF	TGTGCTAGTGGTTTGGAATCTGGGGCCAACGTCCTGCCTTTC
15	.	TRBV6-5	TRBD2	TRBJ2-7	CASSKESRGGYEQYF	TGTGCCAGCAGTAAAGAGTCGCGGGGGGGCTACGAGCAGTACTTC
16	.	TRBV9	TRBD1	TRBJ2-5	CASSVATGGGGETQYF	TGTGCCAGCAGCGTAGCTACAGGGGGCGGGGGAGAGACCCAGTACTTC
16	.	TRBV28	.	TRBJ2-7	CASSSTVGENLYEQYF	TGTGCCAGCAGTTCAACCGTCGGGGAGAATCTCTACGAGCAGTACTTC
20	few	TRBV2	TRBD1	TRBJ1-6	CASTASRDRGQSSYNSPLHF	TGTGCTAGCACTGCATCGCGGGACAGGGGGCAGAGCTCCTATAATTCACCCCTCCACTTT
16	.	TRBV10-3	TRBD2	TRBJ2-1	CAIRLGLAGGGGEQFF	TGTGCCATCAGGTTGGGACTAGCAGGGGGAGGGGGTGAGCAGTTCTTC
12	.	TRBV18	.	TRBJ1-1	CASSELYTEAFF	TGTGCCAGCTCAGAGCTCTACACTGAAGCTTTCTTT
15	.	TRBV9	TRBD1	TRBJ1-1	CASREGVTGGSEAFF	TGTGCCAGCAGAGAAGGGGTTACAGGGGGCTCTGAAGCTTTCTTT
13	.	TRBV27	.	TRBJ1-5	CASSLSQNQPQHF	TGTGCCAGCAGTTTATCTCAGAATCAGCCCCAGCATTTT
14	.	TRBV5-1	TRBD1	TRBJ1-1	CASSALGGGTEAFF	TGCGCCAGCAGCGCCCTAGGGGGCGGGACTGAAGCTTTCTTT
11	.	TRBV2	.	TRBJ1-2	CASRQEDGYTF	TGTGCCAGTAGACAGGAGGATGGCTACACCTTC
14	.	TRBV7-2	TRBD1	TRBJ2-7	CASSSGTGGNEQYF	TGTGCCAGCAGCTCCGGTACAGGGGGAAACGAGCAGTACTTC
13	.	TRBV29-1	TRBD2	TRBJ2-7	CSAGGGTGREQYF	TGCAGCGCCGGCGGGGGAACAGGTCGCGAGCAGTACTTC
15	.	TRBV21-1	.	TRBJ2-4	CASGQCGSSRDIQYF	TGTGCCAGCGGACAGTGTGGCTCCTCCAGGGACATTCAGTACTTC
13	.	TRBV27	.	TRBJ1-1	CASSLRRVTEAFF	TGTGCCAGCAGTTTGAGAAGAGTCACTGAAGCTTTCTTT
16	few	TRBV19	TRBD2	TRBJ2-3	CASSARPSGGTDTQYF	TGTGCCAGTAGTGCCCGCCCTAGCGGGGGGACAGATACGCAGTATTTT
12	.	TRBV10-3	.	TRBJ2-7	CAIRNLAYEQYF	TGTGCCATCAGGAATTTAGCCTACGAGCAGTACTTC
14	.	TRBV6-6	.	TRBJ2-1	CASSYPDKNNEQFF	TGTGCCAGCAGTTACCCCGACAAAAACAATGAGCAGTTCTTC
12	.	TRBV30	.	TRBJ1-2	CAWRLPPYGYTF	TGTGCCTGGAGACTACCGCCCTATGGCTACACCTTC
14	.	TRBV18	.	TRBJ1-4	CASSPGRRDEKLFF	TGTGCCAGCTCACCAGGTCGAAGAGATGAAAAACTGTTTTTT
15	few	TRBV19	.	TRBJ1-4	CASSSLAATDEKLFF	TGTGCCAGTAGTTCGCTGGCAGCGACAGATGAAAAACTGTTTTTT
12	.	TRBV14	.	TRBJ1-2	CASSQGPRGYTF	TGTGCCAGCAGCCAAGGACCTAGGGGCTACACCTTC
16	few	TRBV14	.	TRBJ1-4	CASSQETRGIYEKLFF	TGTGCCAGCAGCCAAGAAACCAGGGGAATATATGAAAAACTGTTTTTT
14	.	TRBV2	TRBD2	TRBJ2-1	CASTDGLAGNEQFF	TGTGCCAGCACTGATGGGCTAGCGGGGAATGAGCAGTTCTTC
15	.	TRBV6-5	TRBD1	TRBJ1-2	CASSLYPGGPYGYTF	TGTGCCAGCAGTTTATACCCAGGGGGCCCCTATGGCTACACCTTC
15	.	TRBV7-9	TRBD1	TRBJ2-5	CASSGPGTGYETQYF	TGTGCCAGCAGCGGGCCCGGGACAGGGTACGAGACCCAGTACTTC
13	.	TRBV29-1	.	TRBJ2-3	CSVEGRGSDTQYF	TGCAGCGTTGAAGGGCGCGGCTCAGATACGCAGTATTTT
15	.	TRBV2	.	TRBJ1-3	CASRLEFAGGNTIYF	TGTGCCAGCAGGTTGGAATTTGCGGGGGGAAACACCATATATTTT
14	.	TRBV5-1	.	TRBJ2-7	CASSQGKGDIEQYF	TGCGCCAGCAGCCAGGGAAAGGGGGACATCGAGCAGTACTTC
12	.	TRBV7-9	.	TRBJ1-1	CASRTVGWEAFF	TGTGCCAGCAGGACAGTTGGGTGGGAAGCTTTCTTT
16	few	TRBV7-2	TRBD2	TRBJ2-7	CASTTGGAGGSYEQYF	TGTGCCAGCACCACAGGTGGGGCGGGGGGGTCCTACGAGCAGTACTTC
14	.	TRBV19	.	TRBJ2-7	CASSIAQGMDEQYF	TGTGCCAGTAGTATAGCCCAGGGGATGGACGAGCAGTACTTC
14	.	TRBV27	.	TRBJ1-2	CASSLSTNNYGYTF	TGTGCCAGCAGTTTAAGTACTAACAACTATGGCTACACCTTC
15	few	TRBV7-2	TRBD1	TRBJ1-1	CASSLGQGAYTEAFF	TGTGCCAGCAGCTTAGGACAGGGGGCCTACACTGAAGCTTTCTTT
17	.	TRBV4-3	TRBD2	TRBJ2-3	CASSQAVGGAVLDTQYF	TGCGCCAGCAGCCAAGCGGTCGGGGGGGCCGTATTAGATACGCAGTATTTT
15	few	TRBV5-1	.	TRBJ2-5	CASSPSPDIQETQYF	TGCGCCAGCAGCCCCAGCCCGGACATCCAAGAGACCCAGTACTTC
15	few	TRBV5-6	.	TRBJ2-2	CASSLDVGFTGELFF	TGTGCCAGCAGCTTGGACGTCGGGTTTACCGGGGAGCTGTTTTTT
13	few	TRBV9	.	TRBJ1-2	CASSNRQAYGYTF	TGTGCCAGCAGCAACAGACAAGCATATGGCTACACCTTC
15	.	TRBV6-5	.	TRBJ1-4	CASSYSITADEKLFF	TGTGCCAGCAGTTACTCGATCACGGCGGATGAAAAACTGTTTTTT
13	few	TRBV6-5	.	TRBJ1-1	CASILDRNTEAFF	TGTGCCAGCATCCTGGACAGGAACACTGAAGCTTTCTTT
18	.	TRBV5-4	TRBD2	TRBJ2-1	CASHTGLAGALTYNEQFF	TGTGCCAGCCACACCGGGCTAGCGGGGGCCTTAACCTACAATGAGCAGTTCTTC
15	.	TRBV2	TRBD1	TRBJ2-7	CASSSPGQGTYEQYF	TGTGCCAGCTCATCCCCAGGACAGGGAACCTACGAGCAGTACTTC
14	.	TRBV6-5	.	TRBJ2-5	CASSWSDRKETQYF	TGTGCCAGCAGTTGGTCGGACAGAAAAGAGACCCAGTACTTC
14	few	TRBV7-9	.	TRBJ2-3	CASSWTARRDTQYF	TGTGCCAGCAGCTGGACAGCCCGCAGGGATACGCAGTATTTT
17	.	TRBV14	.	TRBJ2-6	CASSLRDGSSGANVLTF	TGTGCCAGCAGCCTCCGGGACGGGAGCTCTGGGGCCAACGTCCTGACTTTC
17	.	TRBV9	.	TRBJ2-2	CASSFSTGQTNTGELFF	TGTGCCAGCAGCTTTTCGACAGGCCAAACGAACACCGGGGAGCTGTTTTTT